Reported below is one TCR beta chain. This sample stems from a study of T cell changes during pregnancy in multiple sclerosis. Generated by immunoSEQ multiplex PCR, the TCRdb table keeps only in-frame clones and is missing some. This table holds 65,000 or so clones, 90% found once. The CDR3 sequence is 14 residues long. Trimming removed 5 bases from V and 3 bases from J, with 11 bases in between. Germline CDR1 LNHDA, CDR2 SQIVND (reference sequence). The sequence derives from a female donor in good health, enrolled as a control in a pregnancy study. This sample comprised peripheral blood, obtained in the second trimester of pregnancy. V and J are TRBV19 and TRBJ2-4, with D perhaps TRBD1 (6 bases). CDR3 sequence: CASSSPGDKNIQYF. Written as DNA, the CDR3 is TGTGCCAGTAGTTCGCCAGGGGACAAAAACATTCAGTACTTC.